The 22 T cell receptor beta chains below come from one sample, sequenced in a study of Graves' ophthalmopathy and Graves' hyperthyroidism. Researchers took RNA transcripts and amplified TCR beta CDR3 regions from them. Amplification began with first-round RT-PCR using HTBI primers, then second-round multiplex PCR was performed. TCRdb called the multiplex PCR reads again in MiXCR, with one record for every CDR3 protein. This sample has 500,000 to 800,000 distinct CDR3 sequences, with approximately 39% found just once. Sequenced: peripheral blood. These receptors originate from an adult man with Graves' ophthalmopathy.

The genes are TRBV12-3 or TRBV12-4 and TRBJ2-5; 7 bases are a match to TRBD2. This CDR3 contains 12 residues. With 8 bases clipped from V and 4 bases from J, the junction kept 4 bases outside the gene matches. CDR3 nucleotide sequence: TGTGCCAGCGGGGGGGGGGGAGAGACCCAGTACTTC. Its protein product is CASGGGGETQYF.

This clonotype was observed at least ten times. This sequence joins TRBV4-1 and TRBJ2-5; 7 nucleotides agree with TRBD2. The V gene's germline CDR1 is MGHRA and CDR2 YSYEKL. There are 15 residues in the CDR3. Germline trimming cut 4 bases from V and 1 base from J; bases unmatched to any gene: 6. The CDR3 spells CASSRQSGTQETQYF. CDR3 bases: TGCGCCAGCAGCCGACAGAGCGGGACCCAAGAGACCCAGTACTTC.

This clonotype was counted between two and nine times. The chain has TRBV24-1 and TRBJ1-5; D remains ambiguous. The germline V gene encodes CDR1 KGHDR and CDR2 SFDVKD. V was pared by 0 bases and J by 1 base, with 9 bases between. CDR3 length: 16 amino acids. The CDR3 DNA sequence: TGTGCCACCAGTGATTTGCTAGTAATCAGCAATCAGCCCCAGCATTTT. Protein product: CATSDLLVISNQPQHF.

This clonotype occurred a few times. The V call is TRBV9, the J call TRBJ2-5; TRBD1 matches 8 bases. Germline CDR1 is SGDLS and CDR2 is YYNGEE. The V segment lost 4 bases and the J segment 5 bases; nucleotides outside the gene matches: 13. This CDR3 is 16 amino acids long. CDR3 coding DNA: TGTGCCAGCAGCATCCAGACAGGGGCGCCGGGGGAGACCCAGTACTTC. Its protein is CASSIQTGAPGETQYF.

Ten or more counts support this clonotype. The rearrangement links TRBV25-1 to TRBJ1-1, with D possibly being TRBD1 (5 bases). The CDR3 has 16 residues. Trimming took 0 bases from V and 8 from J, leaving 19 bases between them. The germline CDR1 and CDR2 sequences are MGHDK and SYGVNS. The CDR3 DNA follows: TGTGCCAGCAGTGAATACGGGTCGGGACCTCGGGGCGAAGCTTTCTTT. Protein: CASSEYGSGPRGEAFF.

This clonotype was observed many times. This chain links TRBV7-9 with TRBJ2-7; D is unclear. Trimming removed 7 bases from V and 5 bases from J, with 12 bases in between. The CDR3 is 12 residues long. From germline, CDR1 is SEHNR and CDR2 FQNEAQ (reference sequence). The CDR3: CASIQIRDEQYF. CDR3 nucleotides: TGTGCCAGCATACAGATCCGCGACGAGCAGTACTTC.

This clonotype was recorded many times. The gene calls are TRBV10-2 and TRBJ2-2, with 12 bases matching TRBD2. Germline V gene data show CDR1 as WSHSY and CDR2 as SAAADI. The CDR3 covers 14 residues. Unmatched junction bases numbered 5, after V lost 9 bases and J lost 6 bases. In nucleotides, the CDR3 is TGCGCCAGTGGACTAGCGGGAAGAGCCGGGGAGCTGTTTTTT. This encodes CASGLAGRAGELFF.

This clonotype was detected ten times or more. The chain employs TRBV4-2 and TRBJ2-5; no clear D gene. CDR3 length: 13 amino acids. The V end lost 0 bases, the J end lost 3 bases, and 5 bases lay between the germline ends. CDR1 LGHNA and CDR2 YNFKEQ come from the germline V gene. The CDR3 spells CASSQEWEETQYF. CDR3 nucleotides: TGTGCCAGCAGCCAAGAATGGGAAGAGACCCAGTACTTC.

Turning to this clonotype: A read error is possible here, since a much larger clone lies one base away. This chain joins TRBV9 and TRBJ2-5; 8 bases agree with TRBD2. Germline CDR1 is SGDLS and CDR2 is YYNGEE. The CDR3 runs 16 residues. Trimming took 1 base from V and 3 from J; bases not matched to a gene: 8. CDR3 in amino acids: CASSVSGGPGEETQYF. CDR3 nucleotide sequence: TGTGCCAGCAGCGTATCGGGGGGGCCGGGTGAAGAGACCCAGTACTTC. The full variable domain, its missing parts supplied by reference TRBV9 and TRBJ2-5, is DSGVTQTPKHLITATGQRVTLRCSPRSGDLSVYWYQQSLDQGLQFLIQYYNGEERAKGNILERFSAQQFPDLHSELNLSSLELGDSALYFCASSVSGGPGEETQYFGPGTRLLVL.

CDR3: CASSLTGIGGYTF. The CDR3, as DNA: TGTGCCAGCAGTTTGACGGGAATAGGTGGCTACACCTTC. The chain carries TRBV12-3 or TRBV12-4 and TRBJ1-2; D unresolved. The CDR3 is 13 residues long. V was shortened by 3 bases and J by 7 bases, with 12 bases between the two germline ends.

This clonotype was counted at least ten times. The chain carries TRBV7-8 and TRBJ2-5; TRBD1 is a possible D gene (6 bases). CDR3 length equals 14 residues. Germline-derived CDR1 and CDR2 are SGHVS and FQNEAQ. The V end was cut by 5 bases, the J end by 6 bases, with 16 bases between. The CDR3 nucleotides are TGTGCCAGCAGCCTCGCCATCAGGGGCCAGACCCAGTACTTC. Residues: CASSLAIRGQTQYF.

This clonotype was counted many times. V is TRBV2 and J is TRBJ1-5, with D maybe TRBD1 (5 bases). The CDR3 is made up of 14 amino acids. CDR1 is SNHLY, CDR2 FYNNEI, per germline. The germline V and J ends were trimmed by 5 bases and 2 bases, with 10 bases remaining between them. The chain's CDR3 is CASSPGGGNQPQHF. The DNA of the CDR3 is TGTGCCAGCAGTCCCGGGGGGGGCAATCAGCCCCAGCATTTT.

In this sample, this clonotype turned up a few times. J is TRBJ1-5 and V is TRBV12-3 or TRBV12-4; 10 positions agree with TRBD1. This CDR3 contains 13 residues. Trimming at V came to 6 bases and at J to 5 bases, leaving 1 base not matched to a gene. In DNA form, the CDR3 reads TGTGCCAGCAGAGGGACAGGGGATCAGCCCCAGCATTTT. Its translation: CASRGTGDQPQHF.

This clonotype was observed many times. The chain is built from TRBV9 and TRBJ2-3; D is ambiguous. There are 14 residues in the CDR3. The V end was cut by 0 bases, the J end by 4 bases, with 9 bases between. CDR1 is SGDLS, CDR2 YYNGEE, per germline. Here the CDR3 DNA reads TGTGCCAGCAGCGTAGAACGCTTCCCAGATACGCAGTATTTT. Its protein product is CASSVERFPDTQYF. Full variable domain (rest looked up from reference TRBV9 and TRBJ2-3): DSGVTQTPKHLITATGQRVTLRCSPRSGDLSVYWYQQSLDQGLQFLIQYYNGEERAKGNILERFSAQQFPDLHSELNLSSLELGDSALYFCASSVERFPDTQYFGPGTRLTVL.

The chain couples TRBV7-9 to TRBJ1-1; D may be TRBD1 (5 bases). From germline, CDR1 is SEHNR and CDR2 FQNEAQ (reference sequence). The CDR3 loop spans 18 amino acids. Trimming cost V 0 bases and J 1 base, with 18 bases left between them. The DNA for the CDR3 is TGTGCCAGCAGCTTAGCGCATGTTTGCAGGGCGGAGAACACTGAAGCTTTCTTT. This encodes CASSLAHVCRAENTEAFF.

The gene calls are TRBV7-9 and TRBJ2-6; D perhaps matches TRBD2 (7 bases). Germline CDR1 is SEHNR and CDR2 is FQNEAQ (reference sequence). Trimming took off 6 bases at V and 0 bases at J, with 21 bases between the two ends. CDR3 length: 19 amino acids. CDR3 sequence: CASSPGGTSGSSGANVLTF. CDR3 sequence (DNA): TGTGCCAGCAGTCCCGGGGGGACATCAGGAAGCTCTGGGGCCAACGTCCTGACTTTC. The full variable domain, its missing parts supplied by reference TRBV7-9 and TRBJ2-6, is DTGVSQNPRHKITKRGQNVTFRCDPISEHNRLYWYRQTLGQGPEFLTYFQNEAQLEKSRLLSDRFSAERPKGSFSTLEIQRTEQGDSAMYLCASSPGGTSGSSGANVLTFGAGSRLTVL.

This clonotype came up many times. The chain employs TRBV4-3 and TRBJ1-2; no reliable D call. CDR3 length: 14 amino acids. Between the trimmed V and J ends, which lost 2 bases and 2 bases, there was a span of 9 bases. Germline lookup yields CDR1 LGHNA and CDR2 YSLEER. DNA of the CDR3: TGCGCCAGCAGCCAATATTCGGGAAACTATGGCTACACCTTC. As protein: CASSQYSGNYGYTF.

This chain links TRBV29-1 with TRBJ1-5, with D unresolved. This CDR3 region has 11 residues. The germline V gene has CDR1 SQVTM and CDR2 ANQGSEA. CDR3: CIPESNQPQHF. DNA for the CDR3: TGCATCCCGGAAAGCAATCAGCCCCAGCATTTT.

This sequence joins TRBV2 and TRBJ1-5, with 9 bases identical to TRBD1. The V gene end was trimmed by 5 bases and the J gene end by 5 bases; junction bases not matched to a gene: 28. This CDR3 is built from 22 residues. Germline V gives CDR1 SNHLY, CDR2 FYNNEI. CDR3 nucleotide sequence: TGTGCCAGCAGTCCAAAGGGCGACTTGCCGGGACAGGGATTTTTGGGCCATCAGCCCCAGCATTTT. It specifies CASSPKGDLPGQGFLGHQPQHF.

This clonotype appeared many times. The chain recombines TRBV12-3 or TRBV12-4 with TRBJ1-2; D unclear. V was trimmed by 7 bases and J by 7 bases, leaving 16 bases between them. The CDR3 is 13 amino acids. The CDR3 sequence: CASTSGSGGGYTF. For the CDR3, the DNA is TGTGCCAGCACCTCCGGCTCTGGTGGTGGCTACACCTTC.

This CDR3 reads CASSLGGSSLDEQYF. CDR3 sequence (DNA): TGCGCCAGCAGCTTGGGGGGGTCTTCTTTGGACGAGCAGTACTTC. The chain uses TRBV5-1 and TRBJ2-7; D is tentatively TRBD1 or TRBD2 (5 bases each). CDR1 and CDR2 (germline): SGHRS, YFSETQ. The length of the CDR3 is 15 residues. The V end lost 0 bases, the J end lost 5 bases, and 15 bases lay between the germline ends.

This rearrangement joins TRBV19 to TRBJ1-1, with a tentative D call TRBD1 (6 bases). V was clipped by 5 bases and J by 1 base, with 14 bases between them. The germline V gene has CDR1 LNHDA and CDR2 SQIVND (reference sequence). This CDR3 is 15 amino acids long. The CDR3 protein is CASSDWGRGNTEAFF. The DNA for the CDR3 is TGTGCCAGTAGTGATTGGGGGCGCGGGAACACTGAAGCTTTCTTT.